This is a list of T cell receptor beta chains from one sample in a study of CD8 T cells in ankylosing spondylitis. One entry per CDR3 protein, called by TCRdb with MiXCR from the 5' RACE reads. The sample holds 250,000 to 400,000 distinct CDR3 sequences, 11% seen once. The sequenced material came from blood, either unsorted or a sorted T cell fraction (not recorded which). These receptors were taken from a female donor with ankylosing spondylitis or in good health (not recorded which). Both conserved end residues are part of each CDR3. The D gene is left open where the match is weak. A row's size may be missing; if present it is once, few, many or a size class.

V gene	J gene	clone size	CDR3 length	D gene	CDR3 DNA	CDR3 protein
TRBV6-2/TRBV6-3	TRBJ1-6	many	18	NA	TGTGCCAGCACGAGTAGGGGAAACGGGAGCTCCTATAATTCACCCCTCCACTTT	CASTSRGNGSSYNSPLHF
TRBV4-2	TRBJ1-2	many	13	TRBD1	TGTGCCAGCAGCCAACAGGGGGGCTATGGCTACACCTTC	CASSQQGGYGYTF
TRBV5-1	TRBJ1-1	many	16	NA	TGCGCCAGCAGCCCCGGTGGTTCAGAAATGAACACTGAAGCTTTCTTT	CASSPGGSEMNTEAFF
TRBV12-3/TRBV12-4	TRBJ2-7	many	14	TRBD1	TGTGCCAGCAGTCGGACAGGAAGCTCCTACGAGCAGTACTTC	CASSRTGSSYEQYF
TRBV10-3	TRBJ2-5	many	13	NA	TGTGCCATCCAGGACAGAGTGGGCGAGACCCAGTACTTC	CAIQDRVGETQYF
TRBV11-2	TRBJ2-5	NA	17	NA	TGTGCCAGCAGCTTAGTCGTTTGGGGCTTTGAAGGGGAGACCCAGTACTTC	CASSLVVWGFEGETQYF
TRBV5-1	TRBJ2-7	few	16	NA	TGCGCCAGCAGCTTGCGGGAGCAGGTCTTCTCCTACGAGCAGTACTTC	CASSLREQVFSYEQYF
TRBV10-3	TRBJ1-1	many	13	NA	TGTGCCATCACTCCAGCTATCGGGGGGGAAGCTTTCTTT	CAITPAIGGEAFF
TRBV5-6	TRBJ2-6	NA	14	NA	TGTGCCAGCAGCCGAGGGGGTGGGGCCAACGTCCTGACTTTC	CASSRGGGANVLTF
TRBV6-2/TRBV6-3	TRBJ2-1	many	17	NA	TGTGCCAGCAGTTACCCCGGCAAGGTGGAGCGGTACAATGAGCAGTTCTTC	CASSYPGKVERYNEQFF
TRBV20-1	TRBJ2-1	many	14	TRBD1	TGCAGTGCTAGAGATCCCGGGACAGACAATGAGCAGTTCTTC	CSARDPGTDNEQFF
TRBV14	TRBJ2-1	many	14	NA	TGTGCCAGCCGAGGGCAGGAATCCTACAATGAGCAGTTCTTC	CASRGQESYNEQFF
TRBV27	TRBJ1-2	many	14	NA	TGTGCCAGCAGTTTTAAGCCCAGGGTAGATGGCTACACCTTC	CASSFKPRVDGYTF
TRBV7-2	TRBJ2-1	many	14	TRBD2	TGTGCCAGCAGCAGGACTAGCGGGATTAATGAGCAGTTCTTC	CASSRTSGINEQFF
TRBV20-1	TRBJ2-2	once	14	NA	TGCAGTGCTAGTGAGCTAAAAAACACCGGGGTGCTGTTTTTT	CSASELKNTGVLFF
TRBV10-3	TRBJ1-1	many	14	NA	TGTGCCATCAAGCCAGGGATAGGGAACACTGAAGCTTTCTTT	CAIKPGIGNTEAFF
TRBV20-1	TRBJ2-5	few	14	NA	TGCAGTGCTGGTTCAGGACGGTACCAAGAGACCCAGTACTTC	CSAGSGRYQETQYF
TRBV5-1	TRBJ2-7	many	14	TRBD2	TGTGCCAGCAGCCCCCCGGGGGGATCCTACGAGCAGTACTTC	CASSPPGGSYEQYF
TRBV18	TRBJ1-1	many	14	NA	TGTGCCAGCTCACCTGGGCTCCCGCCGGATGAAGCTTTCTTT	CASSPGLPPDEAFF
TRBV5-1	TRBJ1-3	many	13	NA	TGCGCCAGCAGAGTCGCGGCTGGAAACACCATATATTTT	CASRVAAGNTIYF